The 32 T cell receptor beta chains given below trace back to one sample, sequenced in a study of identical twins. TCRdb itself ran the 5' RACE reads through MiXCR, one entry per CDR3 protein. This table holds approximately 300,000 distinct CDR3 sequences, 8.5% to 9.5% found once. Separately, the same data were catalogued under a study of yellow fever vaccine responses in identical twins.

Sequenced sample: CD8+ T cells sorted from blood. All receptors derive from a woman aged 18-29 years in good health.

This clonotype has more than one count but fewer than ten. The chain has TRBV10-3 and TRBJ2-2; D unclear. V gave up 6 bases and J gave up 2 bases, with 4 bases separating them. This CDR3 comprises 12 residues. The germline V gene encodes CDR1 ENHRY and CDR2 SYGVKD. The CDR3 coding sequence is TGTGCCATCAGCACTAACACCGGGGAGCTGTTTTTT. The encoded protein is CAISTNTGELFF.

This clonotype came up many times. The rearrangement joins TRBV20-1 to TRBJ2-1; D is uncertain. Germline CDR1 reads DFQATT; CDR2 reads SNEGSKA (reference sequence). The V end lost 5 bases, the J end lost 2 bases, and 13 bases lay between the germline ends. The CDR3 totals 14 residues. CDR3 nucleotides: TGCAGTGCTCGACCGGGCCCCCCCTACAATGAGCAGTTCTTC. As protein: CSARPGPPYNEQFF.

The gene calls are TRBV20-1 and TRBJ2-7; the D call may be TRBD1 or TRBD2 (5 bases each). CDR1 DFQATT and CDR2 SNEGSKA come from the germline V gene (reference sequence). The CDR3 contains 13 residues. V dropped 6 bases and J dropped 0 bases, with 12 bases sitting between them. This chain's CDR3 is CSARDRYSYEQYF. The CDR3 nucleotides are TGCAGTGCCCGGGACCGGTACTCCTACGAGCAGTACTTC.

The chain carries TRBV2 and TRBJ2-3, with a weak D call TRBD1 (5 bases). The CDR3 totals 13 residues. Germline loops: CDR1 SNHLY, CDR2 FYNNEI. The V end lost 7 bases, the J end lost 5 bases, and 13 bases lay between the germline ends. The CDR3 here is CASIGVLGDTQYF. The CDR3, as DNA: TGTGCCAGCATAGGGGTTCTCGGAGATACGCAGTATTTT.

V and J are TRBV4-1 and TRBJ2-6; possibly TRBD2 for D (5 bases). The CDR3 is 16 amino acids. Germline CDR1 reads MGHRA; CDR2 reads YSYEKL. V lost 1 base and J lost 2, with 9 bases in between. Written as DNA, the CDR3 is TGCGCCAGCAGCCAAGCCCCCGGGGCTGGGGCCAACGTCCTGACTTTC. Translating gives CASSQAPGAGANVLTF.

This clonotype appeared a few times. The gene calls are TRBV7-6 and TRBJ2-7; D call uncertain. The V end was cut by 0 bases, the J end by 6 bases, with 9 bases between. Per germline, CDR1 SGHVS and CDR2 FNYEAQ. This CDR3 has 13 residues. The CDR3 nucleotides read TGTGCCAGCAGCTTAGCGGAGCTGGGCGAGCAGTACTTC. This translates into CASSLAELGEQYF.

The genes are TRBV12-3 or TRBV12-4 and TRBJ2-7; D is possibly TRBD1 (6 bases). The CDR3 extends over 16 amino acids. V was pared by 5 bases and J by 0 bases, with 17 bases between. The CDR3 bases are TGTGCCAGCAGTCCCGGACGACAGGTTCTCTCCTACGAGCAGTACTTC. This sequence encodes CASSPGRQVLSYEQYF.

This clonotype has only a few counts. This chain joins TRBV7-9 and TRBJ2-2; tentative D call: TRBD1 (5 bases). Germline loops: CDR1 SEHNR, CDR2 FQNEAQ (reference sequence). V was clipped by 3 bases and J by 2 bases, with 7 bases between them. The length of the CDR3 is 14 residues. As DNA, the CDR3 is TGTGCCAGCAGCTTGACAGCTAACACCGGGGAGCTGTTTTTT. Translation: CASSLTANTGELFF.

This clonotype has ten or more counts. The chain joins TRBV12-3 or TRBV12-4 to TRBJ2-1; 10 nucleotides agree with TRBD2. V trimming: 7 bases; J trimming: 6 bases; junction bases outside the gene matches: 6. This CDR3 is built from 14 residues. Here the CDR3 reads CASTRAGGLNEQFF. The CDR3 bases are TGTGCCAGCACTCGAGCGGGGGGGCTCAATGAGCAGTTCTTC.

This clonotype was observed a few times. This chain links TRBV27 with TRBJ1-6, with a tentative D call TRBD1 (6 bases). From germline, CDR1 is MNHEY and CDR2 SMNVEV (reference sequence). The CDR3 is made up of 14 amino acids. Trimming removed 6 bases at V and 2 bases at J, with 8 bases between. In DNA, the CDR3 is TGTGCCAGCAGCGCAGGGGCCTATAATTCACCCCTCCACTTT. This translates into CASSAGAYNSPLHF.

This clonotype was detected only a few times. This chain uses TRBV4-3 with TRBJ2-5; D may correspond to TRBD1 or TRBD2 (5 bases each). In germline, CDR1 is LGHNA, CDR2 YSLEER. Trimming pared 0 bases from V and 0 bases from J, leaving 8 bases between. The CDR3 spans 15 residues. The chain's CDR3 is CASSQDLGDQETQYF. The CDR3, as DNA: TGCGCCAGCAGCCAAGATTTGGGGGACCAAGAGACCCAGTACTTC.

The V and J genes are TRBV4-3 and TRBJ2-1; TRBD1 aligns across 8 bases. Unmatched junction bases numbered 5, after V lost 0 bases and J lost 4 bases. The CDR3 totals 16 residues. Looked up from germline, CDR1 is LGHNA and CDR2 is YSLEER. The CDR3 nucleotides read TGCGCCAGCAGCCAAGAAGTGGACAGGGCTTACAATGAGCAGTTCTTC. Its translation: CASSQEVDRAYNEQFF.

The chain has TRBV18 and TRBJ1-1; 10 bases align to TRBD1. V lost 4 bases to trimming and J lost 5 bases; unmatched junction nucleotides: 1. This CDR3 comprises 13 residues. CDR1 KGHSH and CDR2 LQKENI come from the germline V gene. The CDR3 here is CASSRQGATEAFF. In DNA form, the CDR3 reads TGTGCCAGCTCACGACAGGGGGCGACTGAAGCTTTCTTT.

The V gene is TRBV14, the J gene TRBJ1-1; no definite D call. V lost 0 bases and J 1 base, leaving 18 bases between the germline ends. CDR3 length equals 18 residues. Germline V gene data show CDR1 as SGHDN and CDR2 as FVKESK. The CDR3 region has the DNA TGTGCCAGCAGCCAAGACAATAGGATTTGGGATAGGAACACTGAAGCTTTCTTT. It translates to CASSQDNRIWDRNTEAFF.

Only a few counts were recorded for this clonotype. V usage is TRBV6-2 or TRBV6-3 and J usage is TRBJ2-7; tentative D call: TRBD1 (5 bases). CDR1 is MNHEY, CDR2 SVGEGT, per germline. This CDR3 is 14 amino acids long. V gave up 2 bases and J gave up 2 bases, with 10 bases separating them. The CDR3 nucleotides are TGTGCCAGCAGTTACAGGGGTGGCACCTACGAGCAGTACTTC. This encodes CASSYRGGTYEQYF.

This clonotype has more than one count but fewer than ten. This chain uses TRBV27 with TRBJ2-1, with 7 nucleotides matching TRBD1. The junction had 12 bases not matched to a gene; V was cut back by 5 bases and J by 8 bases. The length of the CDR3 is 15 residues. CDR1 and CDR2 from the germline V gene are MNHEY and SMNVEV (reference sequence). The CDR3 here is CASSPGQGVFDEQFF. CDR3 coding DNA: TGTGCCAGCAGTCCCGGTCAGGGGGTATTCGATGAGCAGTTCTTC.

This clonotype occurred many times. The rearrangement links TRBV4-1 to TRBJ2-1; possibly TRBD1 for D (6 bases). From germline, CDR1 is MGHRA and CDR2 YSYEKL. V was shortened by 2 bases and J by 13 bases, with 18 bases between the two germline ends. CDR3 length equals 14 residues. This chain's CDR3 is CASSQKDGPRGQFF. The CDR3 DNA follows: TGCGCCAGCAGCCAAAAGGACGGCCCCAGGGGACAGTTCTTC.

V gene TRBV10-2 combines with J gene TRBJ2-7, with TRBD2 matching over 11 bases. The CDR3 extends over 18 amino acids. The V gene end was trimmed by 2 bases and the J gene end by 0 bases; junction bases not matched to a gene: 9. From germline, CDR1 is WSHSY and CDR2 SAAADI. CDR3 in amino acids: CASSELPLGLAGSYEQYF. The CDR3 DNA reads as TGCGCCAGCAGTGAGCTTCCCCTCGGACTAGCGGGCTCCTACGAGCAGTACTTC.

V gene TRBV4-3 combines with J gene TRBJ2-5; D may be TRBD2 (7 bases). In germline, CDR1 is LGHNA, CDR2 YSLEER. Between the trimmed V and J ends, which lost 0 bases and 4 bases, there was a span of 9 bases. The CDR3 has 14 amino acids. The CDR3 reads CASSQEGGAETQYF. CDR3 DNA sequence: TGCGCCAGCAGCCAAGAGGGGGGGGCAGAGACCCAGTACTTC.

The V and J genes are TRBV3-1 and TRBJ2-5; 8 bases align to TRBD2. The V and J ends lost 0 bases and 5 bases, in that order; junction bases with no gene match: 11. The germline V gene encodes CDR1 LGHDT and CDR2 YNNKEL (reference sequence). There are 17 residues in the CDR3. CDR3 DNA: TGTGCCAGCAGCCAAGATGGCATACGGGGACTAGAGGAGACCCAGTACTTC. Protein: CASSQDGIRGLEETQYF.

This clonotype occurred many times. The V gene is TRBV10-1, the J gene TRBJ2-5; no firm D call. The ends were cut back, 4 bases at V and 6 bases at J, with 15 bases in the middle. The germline V gene encodes CDR1 WNHNN and CDR2 SYGVQD (reference sequence). This CDR3 spans 14 amino acids. CDR3 protein: CASSVDMSAKTQYF. CDR3 DNA: TGCGCCAGCAGTGTCGACATGTCTGCGAAGACCCAGTACTTC.

This chain links TRBV11-2 with TRBJ2-1; 15 bases fit TRBD2. Unmatched junction bases numbered 8, after V lost 7 bases and J lost 1 base. The CDR3 runs to 18 residues. Germline loops: CDR1 SGHAT, CDR2 FQNNGV. The DNA for the CDR3 is TGTGCCAGCACCCACCCGGGACTAGCGGGAGGATCCTACAATGAGCAGTTCTTC. Translation: CASTHPGLAGGSYNEQFF.

This clonotype turned up a few times. This chain joins TRBV4-3 and TRBJ2-7; 8 bases fit TRBD1. The CDR3 length is 15 residues. V lost 0 bases, J lost 4 bases, and 5 bases stayed unmatched. Germline V gene sequence: CDR1 LGHNA, CDR2 YSLEER. The CDR3 nucleotides are TGCGCCAGCAGCCAAGATTCAGGGGGCCCATACGAGCAGTACTTC. Amino acid sequence: CASSQDSGGPYEQYF.

The sample holds many counts of this clonotype. V and J are TRBV27 and TRBJ2-2, with 7 bases that match TRBD1. The CDR3 runs 15 residues. J lost 1 base, V lost 6 bases, and 5 bases had no gene match. CDR1 is MNHEY and CDR2 is SMNVEV in the germline V gene (reference sequence). The CDR3: CASSNHRGNTGELFF. The CDR3 DNA sequence: TGTGCCAGCAGCAATCACAGGGGGAACACCGGGGAGCTGTTTTTT.

This clonotype was seen a handful of times. The chain combines TRBV6-2 or TRBV6-3 with TRBJ2-5; D is perhaps TRBD2 (6 bases). Germline loops: CDR1 MNHEY, CDR2 SVGEGT. V lost 4 bases, J lost 5 bases, and 17 bases lay in between. The CDR3 runs 15 residues. CDR3 bases: TGTGCCAGCAGTTTGGGAACTAGGGAGGTGGAGACCCAGTACTTC. This gives the protein CASSLGTREVETQYF.

This clonotype was observed a handful of times. J is TRBJ2-5 and V is TRBV7-9; D gene unclear. This CDR3 region has 13 residues. The V gene lost 11 bases and the J gene lost 2 bases, with 15 bases spanning the gap. Germline CDR1 SEHNR, CDR2 FQNEAQ (reference sequence). The CDR3 loop reads CAVARGNQETQYF. In DNA form, the CDR3 reads TGTGCCGTAGCACGCGGAAATCAAGAGACCCAGTACTTC.

This clonotype came up many times. The rearrangement uses TRBV4-1 and TRBJ2-5, with D unresolved. The V end was cut by 1 base, the J end by 2 bases, with 11 bases between. The CDR3 runs 15 residues. Germline V lookup: CDR1 MGHRA, CDR2 YSYEKL. The CDR3 spells CASSQVMAEQETQYF. CDR3 in DNA: TGCGCCAGCAGCCAAGTAATGGCGGAGCAAGAGACCCAGTACTTC.

This clonotype has a count of ten or more. This sequence joins TRBV7-9 and TRBJ2-7; no clear D gene. V was cut by 0 bases and J by 2 bases, with 5 bases left in between. CDR1 and CDR2 from the germline V gene are SEHNR and FQNEAQ (reference sequence). The CDR3 runs to 13 residues. CDR3 bases: TGTGCCAGCAGCTTAGCGCTCACCTACGAGCAGTACTTC. It encodes CASSLALTYEQYF.

This clonotype has more than one count but fewer than ten. CDR3 protein: CASSKTYSGTGGYSGANVLTF. CDR3 DNA: TGTGCCAGCAGTAAAACATACTCCGGGACAGGGGGGTACTCTGGGGCCAACGTCCTGACTTTC. This sequence joins TRBV11-1 and TRBJ2-6, with 11 bases fitting TRBD1. CDR1 is SGHAT, CDR2 FQDESV, per germline (reference sequence). There are 21 residues in the CDR3. V lost 6 bases and J lost 0; bases outside the gene matches: 16.

The chain joins TRBV4-1 to TRBJ2-2; perhaps TRBD1 as D (6 bases). CDR3 length equals 17 residues. Germline CDR1 is MGHRA and CDR2 is YSYEKL. With 2 bases removed from V and 0 bases from J, the gap between germline ends came to 13 bases. The CDR3 DNA follows: TGCGCCAGCAGCCAATTCAGGGGCGCTACGAACACCGGGGAGCTGTTTTTT. Amino acid sequence: CASSQFRGATNTGELFF.

This sequence joins TRBV5-6 and TRBJ2-7, with D uncertain. Deletions cut 2 bases from V and 3 bases from J, with 9 bases between. This CDR3 contains 13 residues. Germline V CDR1 and CDR2: SGHDT, YYEEEE. CDR3 nucleotide sequence: TGTGCCAGCAGCTTCAATATGGACTACGAGCAGTACTTC. Translation: CASSFNMDYEQYF. Based on the CDR3 plus reference TRBV5-6 and TRBJ2-7, the full variable domain is DAGVTQSPTHLIKTRGQQVTLRCSPKSGHDTVSWYQQALGQGPQFIFQYYEEEERQRGNFPDRFSGHQFPNYSSELNVNALLLGDSALYLCASSFNMDYEQYFGPGTRLTVT.

In this sample, this clonotype turned up a few times. The chain recombines TRBV6-4 with TRBJ2-3, with 12 bases aligning to TRBD2. The CDR3 has 15 residues. After removal of 5 bases from V and 5 bases from J, the junction contained 5 bases not matched to a gene. Germline V lookup: CDR1 MRHNA, CDR2 SNTAGT. The CDR3 region is CASSPTSGGLDTQYF. CDR3 DNA sequence: TGTGCCAGCAGTCCTACTAGCGGGGGGTTAGATACGCAGTATTTT.